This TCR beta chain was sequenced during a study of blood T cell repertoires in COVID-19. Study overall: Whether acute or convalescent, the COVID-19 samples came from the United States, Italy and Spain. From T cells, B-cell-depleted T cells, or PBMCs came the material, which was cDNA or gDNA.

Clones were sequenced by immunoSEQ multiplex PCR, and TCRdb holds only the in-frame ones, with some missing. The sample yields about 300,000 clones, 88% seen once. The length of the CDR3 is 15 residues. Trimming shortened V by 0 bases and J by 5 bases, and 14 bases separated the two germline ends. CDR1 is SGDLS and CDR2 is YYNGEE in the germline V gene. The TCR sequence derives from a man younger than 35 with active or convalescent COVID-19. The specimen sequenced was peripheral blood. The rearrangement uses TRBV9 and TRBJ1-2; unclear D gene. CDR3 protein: CASSVAGPWAYGYTF. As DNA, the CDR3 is TGTGCCAGCAGCGTAGCTGGTCCTTGGGCGTATGGCTACACCTTC. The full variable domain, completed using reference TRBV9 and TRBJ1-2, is DSGVTQTPKHLITATGQRVTLRCSPRSGDLSVYWYQQSLDQGLQFLIQYYNGEERAKGNILERFSAQQFPDLHSELNLSSLELGDSALYFCASSVAGPWAYGYTFGSGTRLTVV.